The 5 T cell receptor beta chains given below trace back to one sample, sequenced in a study of neoadjuvant anti-PD-1 for oral cavity cancer. Only in-frame clones appear in the TCRdb table, and some are missing; sequencing was by immunoSEQ multiplex PCR. The table has some 14,000 clones, under 70% seen once; the top ten hold approximately 3%. The time point: after neoadjuvant nivolumab, at surgical resection. This specimen was PBMCs, taken after nivolumab (anti-PD-1) treatment. The receptor set was obtained from a person between 40 and 79 years old with oral cavity squamous cell carcinoma.

The chain links TRBV2 to TRBJ1-5; 7 nucleotides agree with TRBD1. Germline V lookup: CDR1 SNHLY, CDR2 FYNNEI. V lost 7 bases and J lost 2; bases outside the gene matches: 5. The CDR3 is 14 residues long. This CDR3 reads CASTDRYGNQPQHF. In DNA form, the CDR3 reads TGTGCCAGCACGGACAGGTACGGCAATCAGCCCCAGCATTTT.

The chain uses TRBV5-1 and TRBJ2-7, with 9 bases identical to TRBD2. This CDR3 spans 15 amino acids. The V gene end was trimmed by 0 bases and the J gene end by 3 bases; junction bases not matched to a gene: 4. Germline V CDR1 and CDR2: SGHRS, YFSETQ. The CDR3 nucleotides read TGCGCCAGCAGCTTGGGACTAGCGGCAGTCTACGAGCAGTACTTC. It encodes CASSLGLAAVYEQYF.

V is TRBV9 and J is TRBJ1-3; perhaps TRBD1 as D (6 bases). The V gene's germline CDR1 is SGDLS and CDR2 YYNGEE. Trimming removed 4 bases at V and 2 bases at J, with 13 bases between. There are 15 residues in the CDR3. The CDR3 region is CASSPQGTAGNTIYF. The CDR3 DNA reads as TGTGCCAGCAGCCCTCAGGGGACCGCTGGAAACACCATATATTTT.

The chain links TRBV6-6 to TRBJ2-2; possible D gene TRBD2, 6 bases. CDR1 MNHNY and CDR2 SVGAGI come from the germline V gene (reference sequence). The CDR3 extends over 15 amino acids. Trimming took off 4 bases at V and 3 bases at J, with 12 bases between the two ends. In DNA, the CDR3 is TGTGCCAGCAGTTCGGAGGGGCTCCACACCGGGGAGCTGTTTTTT. This sequence encodes CASSSEGLHTGELFF.

V gene TRBV5-4 combines with J gene TRBJ2-7; 9 positions match TRBD2. Germline V CDR1 and CDR2: SGHNT, YYREEE (reference sequence). The CDR3 is 15 amino acids. J lost 3 bases, V lost 4 bases, and 8 bases had no gene match. The chain's CDR3 is CASSRDSGRIYEQYF. For the CDR3, the DNA is TGTGCCAGCAGCCGCGATAGCGGGAGAATCTACGAGCAGTACTTC. Combining the CDR3 with reference TRBV5-4 and TRBJ2-7 gives the whole variable domain ETGVTQSPTHLIKTRGQQVTLRCSSQSGHNTVSWYQQALGQGPQFIFQYYREEENGRGNFPPRFSGLQFPNYSSELNVNALELDDSALYLCASSRDSGRIYEQYFGPGTRLTVT.